This T cell receptor beta chain is drawn from a study of T cells in localized non-small cell lung cancer. Nonneoplastic adjacent lung devoid of atypia was obtained no less than 2 cm from the tumor margin. The CDR3 is made up of 13 amino acids. Germline V gene sequence: CDR1 SQVTM, CDR2 ANQGSEA. Trimming removed 6 bases at V and 3 bases at J, with 14 bases between. Profiled with immunoSEQ multiplex PCR; TCRdb holds only in-frame clones, not every one. The sample lists approximately 2,600 clones, roughly 27% occurring once. This clone is labeled as large. The input for sequencing was normal lung tissue next to the tumor, taken before any cancer treatment. The J gene is TRBJ1-1, the V gene TRBV29-1, with TRBD1 as a possible D gene (6 bases). The sequence was collected from a man aged 35-75 years with stage II lung adenocarcinoma. DNA for the CDR3: TGCAGCGTACAGGGTGGACGGGACACTGAAGCTTTCTTT. Its translation is CSVQGGRDTEAFF.